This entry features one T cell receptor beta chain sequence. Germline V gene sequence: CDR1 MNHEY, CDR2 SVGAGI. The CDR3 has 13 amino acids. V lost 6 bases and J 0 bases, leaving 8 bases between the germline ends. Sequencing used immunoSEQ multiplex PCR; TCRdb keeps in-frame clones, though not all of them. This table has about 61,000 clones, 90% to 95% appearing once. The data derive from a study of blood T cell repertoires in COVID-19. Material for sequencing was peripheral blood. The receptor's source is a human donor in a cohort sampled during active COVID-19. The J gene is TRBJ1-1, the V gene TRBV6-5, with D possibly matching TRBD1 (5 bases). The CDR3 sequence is CASRTGLNTEAFF. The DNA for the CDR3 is TGTGCCAGCAGAACAGGTTTGAACACTGAAGCTTTCTTT.